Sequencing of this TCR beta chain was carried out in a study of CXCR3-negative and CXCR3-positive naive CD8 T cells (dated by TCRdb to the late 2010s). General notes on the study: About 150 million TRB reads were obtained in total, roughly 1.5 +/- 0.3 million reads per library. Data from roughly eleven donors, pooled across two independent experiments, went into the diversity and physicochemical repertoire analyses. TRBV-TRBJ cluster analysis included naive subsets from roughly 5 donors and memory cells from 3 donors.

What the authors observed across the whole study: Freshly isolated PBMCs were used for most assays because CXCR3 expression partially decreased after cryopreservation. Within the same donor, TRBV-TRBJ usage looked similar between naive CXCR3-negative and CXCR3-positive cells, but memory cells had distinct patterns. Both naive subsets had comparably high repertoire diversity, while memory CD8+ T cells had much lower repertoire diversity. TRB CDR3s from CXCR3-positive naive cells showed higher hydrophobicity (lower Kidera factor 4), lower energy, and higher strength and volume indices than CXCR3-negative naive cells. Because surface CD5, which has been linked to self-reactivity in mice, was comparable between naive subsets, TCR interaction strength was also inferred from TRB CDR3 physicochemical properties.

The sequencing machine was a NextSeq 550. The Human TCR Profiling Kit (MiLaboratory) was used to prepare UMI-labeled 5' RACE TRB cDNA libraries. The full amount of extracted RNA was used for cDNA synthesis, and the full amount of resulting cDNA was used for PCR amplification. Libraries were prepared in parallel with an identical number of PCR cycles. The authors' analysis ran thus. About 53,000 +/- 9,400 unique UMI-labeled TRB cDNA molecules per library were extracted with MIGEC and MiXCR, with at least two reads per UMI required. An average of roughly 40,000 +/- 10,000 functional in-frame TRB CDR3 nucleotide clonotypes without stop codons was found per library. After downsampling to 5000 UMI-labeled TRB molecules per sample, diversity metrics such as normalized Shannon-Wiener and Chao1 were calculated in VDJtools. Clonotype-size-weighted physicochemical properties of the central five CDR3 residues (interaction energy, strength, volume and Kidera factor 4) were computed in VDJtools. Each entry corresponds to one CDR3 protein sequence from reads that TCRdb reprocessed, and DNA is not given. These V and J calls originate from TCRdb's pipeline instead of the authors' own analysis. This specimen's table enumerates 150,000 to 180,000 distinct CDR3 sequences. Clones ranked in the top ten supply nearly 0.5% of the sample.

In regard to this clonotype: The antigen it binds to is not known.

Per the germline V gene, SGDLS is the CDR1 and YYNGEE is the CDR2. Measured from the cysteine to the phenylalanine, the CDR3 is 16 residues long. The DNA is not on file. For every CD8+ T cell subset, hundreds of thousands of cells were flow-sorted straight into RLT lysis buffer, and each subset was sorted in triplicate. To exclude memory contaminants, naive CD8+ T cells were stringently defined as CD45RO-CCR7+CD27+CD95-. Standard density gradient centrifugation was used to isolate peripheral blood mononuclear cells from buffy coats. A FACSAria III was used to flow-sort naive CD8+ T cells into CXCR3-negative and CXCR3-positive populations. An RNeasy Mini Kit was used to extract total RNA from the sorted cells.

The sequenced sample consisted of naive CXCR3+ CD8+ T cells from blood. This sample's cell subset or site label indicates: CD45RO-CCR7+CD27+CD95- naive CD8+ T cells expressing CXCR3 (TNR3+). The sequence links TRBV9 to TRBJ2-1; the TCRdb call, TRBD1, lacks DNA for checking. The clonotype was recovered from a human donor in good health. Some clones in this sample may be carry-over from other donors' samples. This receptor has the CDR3 CASSVEPPGVYNEQLF.